Listed here are 11 T cell receptor beta chains from one sample, sequenced in a study of T cell responses to AZD1222 COVID-19 vaccine (dated by TCRdb to about 2021). Preparation of the library involved the immunoSEQ multiplex PCR assay. The source is immuneACCESS, and TCRdb retained only in-frame sequences with V and J called. Part of the clones is not carried over; for the studies checked, unresolved V genes explain less than half of this, and the remainder is unexplained. Within this sample are approximately 150,000 clones, with 91% of them counted one time only. 7.5% to 9.5% of the sample lies in the top ten. Sample time point, as interpreted from the label and publication: about 28 days (+/-7) after the second vaccine dose. The treatment or condition label corresponds to: meningococcal conjugate vaccine given as trial control. Sample: peripheral blood, taken 28 days after the second dose of the MenACWY control vaccine. The receptors derive from an adult who received the MenACWY meningococcal vaccine as a control.

As for this clone: The sample holds other DNA sequences that translate to the same CDR3. The chain uses TRBV7-3 and TRBJ1-6; 9 bases are shared with TRBD1. The length of the CDR3 is 14 residues. V shed 4 bases, J shed 7 bases, and the junction held 2 bases outside the gene matches. Germline V gene lookup returns CDR1 SGHTA and CDR2 FQGTGA. DNA for the CDR3: TGTGCCAGCAGCTCCGGACAGGGGAATTCACCCCTCCACTTT. This encodes CASSSGQGNSPLHF. Combining the CDR3 with reference TRBV7-3 and TRBJ1-6 gives the whole variable domain GAGVSQTPSNKVTEKGKYVELRCDPISGHTALYWYRQSLGQGPEFLIYFQGTGAADDSGLPNDRFFAVRPEGSVSTLKIQRTERGDSAVYLCASSSGQGNSPLHFGNGTRLTVT.

The rearrangement uses TRBV9 and TRBJ2-3; D could derive from TRBD1 or TRBD2 (5 bases each). Trimming took 3 bases from V and 2 from J, leaving 22 bases between them. Germline V gives CDR1 SGDLS, CDR2 YYNGEE. The CDR3 consists of 18 residues. This CDR3 reads CASSARDPDFTYTDTQYF. The CDR3 nucleotides are TGTGCCAGCAGCGCCCGGGACCCCGATTTTACATACACAGATACGCAGTATTTT.

The chain couples TRBV28 to TRBJ2-7, with D unclear. Germline values: CDR1 MDHEN, CDR2 SYDVKM. The CDR3 sequence is 16 residues long. V was trimmed by 3 bases and J by 0 bases, leaving 15 bases between them. For the CDR3, the DNA is TGTGCCAGCAGTTTTTTGCTGAGGACGGTCTCCTACGAGCAGTACTTC. Translation gives CASSFLLRTVSYEQYF.

The chain has TRBV2 and TRBJ2-1; D is perhaps TRBD2 (5 bases). The V end was cut by 2 bases, the J end by 16 bases, with 21 bases between. In germline, CDR1 is SNHLY, CDR2 FYNNEI. The CDR3 totals 14 residues. CDR3 DNA sequence: TGTGCCAGCAGTGAATCTCTAGCCGATAAGCTTATTTTCTTC. It translates to CASSESLADKLIFF.

This rearrangement joins TRBV2 to TRBJ2-5, with D tentatively TRBD2 (6 bases). CDR1 and CDR2 (germline): SNHLY, FYNNEI. The CDR3 covers 13 residues. Trimming stripped 7 bases from V and 2 bases from J, with 11 bases between. The CDR3 nucleotides read TGTGCCAGCACCCGGGACTTACAAGAGACCCAGTACTTC. This encodes CASTRDLQETQYF.

This clone came up a few times. The gene calls are TRBV19 and TRBJ2-1; D is unresolved. The CDR3 is made up of 13 amino acids. Looked up from germline, CDR1 is LNHDA and CDR2 is SQIVND (reference sequence). Trimming took 3 bases from V and 9 from J, leaving 12 bases between them. DNA of the CDR3: TGTGCCAGTAGTATTGCACTAAGTGGTGAGCAGTTCTTC. This codes for CASSIALSGEQFF.

The V call is TRBV28, the J call TRBJ2-5, with D tentatively TRBD1 or TRBD2 (5 bases each). The CDR3 runs 16 residues. CDR1 is MDHEN, CDR2 SYDVKM, per germline. With 5 bases removed from V and 5 bases from J, the gap between germline ends came to 21 bases. In DNA, the CDR3 is TGTGCCAGCAGTCCACTTGGGGGTACCCTTTCGGAGACCCAGTACTTC. This codes for CASSPLGGTLSETQYF.

CDR3 coding DNA: TGCAGCGTTGAAGGCGGTACAGATACGCAGTATTTT. Protein product: CSVEGGTDTQYF. V usage is TRBV29-1 and J usage is TRBJ2-3, with D uncertain. Deletions cut 1 base from V and 3 bases from J, with 5 bases between. The germline CDR1 and CDR2 sequences are SQVTM and ANQGSEA. The CDR3 spans 12 residues.

The chain is built from TRBV5-6 and TRBJ2-5, with 9 bases that match TRBD1. V shed 2 bases, J shed 4 bases, and the junction held 6 bases outside the gene matches. The CDR3 loop spans 15 amino acids. Per the germline V gene, CDR1 is SGHDT and CDR2 is YYEEEE. The CDR3, as DNA: TGTGCCAGCAGCTTAACCGGGACAGGGACAGAGACCCAGTACTTC. Translating it yields CASSLTGTGTETQYF.

This rearrangement joins TRBV3-1 (or the pseudogene TRBV3-2) to TRBJ1-5, with D possibly being TRBD1 (5 bases). Trimming pared 2 bases from V and 6 bases from J, leaving 11 bases between. Germline V gives CDR1 LGHDT, CDR2 YNNKEL (reference sequence). CDR3 length: 14 residues. CDR3: CASSQQGFGQPQHF. The DNA of the CDR3 is TGTGCCAGCAGCCAACAGGGATTTGGTCAGCCCCAGCATTTT.

V is TRBV7-8 and J is TRBJ2-7; 9 bases map to TRBD1. From germline, CDR1 is SGHVS and CDR2 FQNEAQ. The CDR3 covers 17 residues. The trim removed 4 bases at V and 2 bases at J, leaving 12 bases unmatched. CDR3 nucleotide sequence: TGTGCCAGCAGCTCCGGCAAAAGTAGGACAGGGGCCTACGAGCAGTACTTC. Protein sequence: CASSSGKSRTGAYEQYF.